Listed below are T cell receptor beta chains from one sample, sequenced in a study of regulatory T cells in long-lasting Graves disease. MiXCR was run by TCRdb on the multiplex PCR reads, yielding one entry per CDR3 protein. The sample carries about 540,000 distinct CDR3 sequences, roughly 12% recorded once. These data also featured in a second study, about T cells in Graves' hyperthyroidism and ophthalmopathy.

The sample in question was peripheral blood mononuclear cells (PBMCs), obtained at new diagnosis, from a patient treated with antithyroid drugs. These receptors originate from a man aged 25-40 years with Graves disease. CDR3s include the opening cysteine and the closing phenylalanine or tryptophan. The D gene is left open where the match is weak. Clone size appears in some rows only: once, few, many, or a class for an expanded clone.

D	size	V	J	DNA	CDR3
NA	many	TRBV12-3/TRBV12-4	TRBJ2-2	TGTGCCAGCAGTTTATCGGAGGCTGACACCGGGGAGCTGTTTTTT	CASSLSEADTGELFF
NA	NA	TRBV29-1	TRBJ2-6	TGCAGCATCCTCTCTGGGGCCAACGTCCTGACTTTC	CSILSGANVLTF
NA	many	TRBV3-1	TRBJ1-6	TGTGCCAGCAGCCAAGATTATTCACCCCTCCACTTT	CASSQDYSPLHF
NA	many	TRBV11-2	TRBJ2-1	TGTGCCAGCAGCTTGTGGGAGTCTGAGCAGTTCTTC	CASSLWESEQFF
NA	many	TRBV18	TRBJ1-1	TGTGCCAGCTCGGGACGCCTATCATCCACTGAAGCTTTCTTT	CASSGRLSSTEAFF
NA	NA	TRBV6-5	TRBJ2-1	TGTGCCAGCAGTTCCCCCGGCGATGAGCAGTTCTTC	CASSSPGDEQFF
NA	NA	TRBV15	TRBJ2-7	TGTGCCACCAGCAGAAACCCCGGGACACCCTACGAGCAGTACTTC	CATSRNPGTPYEQYF
NA	NA	TRBV3-1	TRBJ2-3	TGTGCCAGCAGCCAACTCAGCATAGATACGCAGTATTTT	CASSQLSIDTQYF
TRBD2	many	TRBV20-1	TRBJ2-7	TGCAGTGCGTGGCGAGGAGGGAGGGATTCTGGCGAGCAGTACTTC	CSAWRGGRDSGEQYF
NA	many	TRBV25-1	TRBJ2-4	TGTGCCAGCAGTGAGGCAGGGACGAAAAACATTCAGTACTTC	CASSEAGTKNIQYF